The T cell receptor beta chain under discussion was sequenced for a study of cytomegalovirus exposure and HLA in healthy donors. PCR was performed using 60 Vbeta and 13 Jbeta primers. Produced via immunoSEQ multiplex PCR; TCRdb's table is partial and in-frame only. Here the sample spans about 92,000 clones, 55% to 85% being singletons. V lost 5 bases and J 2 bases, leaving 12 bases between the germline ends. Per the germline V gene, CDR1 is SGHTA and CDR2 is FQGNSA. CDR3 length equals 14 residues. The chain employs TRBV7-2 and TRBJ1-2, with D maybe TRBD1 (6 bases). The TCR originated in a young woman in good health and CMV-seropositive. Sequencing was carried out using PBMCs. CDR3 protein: CASSGGSRNYGYTF. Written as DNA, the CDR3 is TGTGCCAGCAGCGGGGGCAGCAGGAACTATGGCTACACCTTC.